The clone carrying this T cell receptor beta chain was seen only a few times. Its antigen is as yet unknown. The sample carries other DNA sequences with the same CDR3. Naive CD8 cells lacked CD45RO, underwent positive selection for CCR7 and left out terminally differentiated effector memory CD45RA+ cells. The data belong to a study of shared clonotypes between healthy human individuals. Only in-frame clones appear in the TCRdb table, and some are missing; sequencing was by immunoSEQ multiplex PCR. The table includes about 610,000 clones, roughly 96% detected once. Germline V gives CDR1 MDHEN, CDR2 SYDVKM. V lost 4 bases and J 2 bases, leaving 2 bases between the germline ends. CDR3 size: 12 residues. Broader study findings: Larger richness was generally estimated for naive than memory subsets.

The chain links TRBV28 to TRBJ2-2; D not resolved. This receptor was identified in a woman aged 25 to 39 in good health. The sequencing input was naive CD8+ T cells sorted from blood. Written as DNA, the CDR3 is TGTGCCAGCAGTTCAAACACCGGGGAGCTGTTTTTT. Translation gives CASSSNTGELFF.